This TCR beta chain was captured by sequencing in a study of T cell repertoires in cytomegalovirus infection. Concerning this clonotype itself: Antigen: not known.

A single record per CDR3 protein comes from TCRdb applying MiXCR to the reads. The table has about a million distinct CDR3 sequences, around 32% seen once. The CDR3 has 14 residues. Per germline, CDR1 MNHEY and CDR2 SMNVEV (reference sequence). The trim removed 3 bases at V and 9 bases at J, leaving 6 bases unmatched. The rearrangement joins TRBV27 to TRBJ2-1, with 9 positions matching TRBD1. The sample was cultured CD8+ T cells from PBMCs, taken from culture after CMV antigen stimulation. This TCR derives from a human donor in good health (CMV status not recorded). Some clones in this sample may be carry-over from other donors' samples. The CDR3 nucleotides are TGTGCCAGCAGTTTTGGGACAGGGACTCCTGAGCAGTTCTTC. This gives the protein CASSFGTGTPEQFF.